This TCR beta chain was observed in a study of cytomegalovirus exposure and HLA in healthy donors. The donors were members of the validation cohort comprising some 120 subjects, separate from the approximately 700-subject first cohort. Germline CDR1 SGDLS, CDR2 YYNGEE. CDR3 length equals 17 residues. Deletions cut 4 bases from V and 1 base from J, with 15 bases between. The repertoire was sequenced with immunoSEQ multiplex PCR; TCRdb's copy has only in-frame clones and lacks some. The table has 80,000 to 100,000 clones, more than 85% seen once. The chain couples TRBV9 to TRBJ2-6; TRBD1 is a possible D gene (5 bases). This receptor was taken from a man aged 18 to 29 in good health and CMV-seropositive. Sequencing was performed on PBMCs. In DNA form, the CDR3 reads TGTGCCAGCAGCCCGGCTAGGACACTTTCTGGGGCCAACGTCCTGACTTTC. It yields the protein CASSPARTLSGANVLTF.